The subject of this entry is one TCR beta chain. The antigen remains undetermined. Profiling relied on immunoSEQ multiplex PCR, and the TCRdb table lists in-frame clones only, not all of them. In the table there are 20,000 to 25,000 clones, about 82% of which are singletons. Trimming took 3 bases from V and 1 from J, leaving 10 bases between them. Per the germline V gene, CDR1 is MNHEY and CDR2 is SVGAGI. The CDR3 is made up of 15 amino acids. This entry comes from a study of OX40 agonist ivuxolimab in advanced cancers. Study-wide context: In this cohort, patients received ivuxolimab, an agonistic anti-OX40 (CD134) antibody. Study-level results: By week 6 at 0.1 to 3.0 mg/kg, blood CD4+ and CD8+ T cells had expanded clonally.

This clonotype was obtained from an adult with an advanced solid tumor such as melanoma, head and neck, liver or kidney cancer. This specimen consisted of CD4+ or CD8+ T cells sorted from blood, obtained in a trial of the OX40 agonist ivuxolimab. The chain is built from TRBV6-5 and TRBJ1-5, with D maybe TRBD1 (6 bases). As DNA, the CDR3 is TGTGCCAGCAGTTATGGCAGGGGAAGCAATCAGCCCCAGCATTTT. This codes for CASSYGRGSNQPQHF.